This T cell receptor (beta chain) was captured by sequencing in a study of blood T cell repertoires in COVID-19. About the research overall: The United States, Italy and Spain supplied acute and convalescent COVID-19 samples.

Generated by immunoSEQ multiplex PCR, the TCRdb table keeps only in-frame clones and is missing some. The sample has approximately 300,000 clones; 86% are singletons. V lost 1 base and J lost 5; bases outside the gene matches: 9. The CDR3 spans 17 residues. Looked up from germline, CDR1 is SGDLS and CDR2 is YYNGEE. The sample comprised peripheral blood. The chain links TRBV9 to TRBJ2-1, with 10 bases identical to TRBD2. The sequence was obtained from a woman aged 45-65 years with acute or convalescent COVID-19. This CDR3 is CASSVRRGLATDNEQFF. The CDR3 DNA reads TGTGCCAGCAGCGTAAGGAGGGGACTAGCGACCGACAATGAGCAGTTCTTC.